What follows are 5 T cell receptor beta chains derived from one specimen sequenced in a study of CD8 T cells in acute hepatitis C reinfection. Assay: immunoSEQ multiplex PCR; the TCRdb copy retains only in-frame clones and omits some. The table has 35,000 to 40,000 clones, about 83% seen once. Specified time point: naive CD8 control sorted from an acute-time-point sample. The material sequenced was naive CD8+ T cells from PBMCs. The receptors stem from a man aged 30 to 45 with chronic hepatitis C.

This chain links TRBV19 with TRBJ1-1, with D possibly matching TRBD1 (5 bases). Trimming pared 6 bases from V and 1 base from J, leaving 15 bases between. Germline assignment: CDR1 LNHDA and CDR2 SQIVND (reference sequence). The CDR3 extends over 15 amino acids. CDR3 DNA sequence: TGTGCCAGTAGACCCTGGGGCGGGACGAACACTGAAGCTTTCTTT. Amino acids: CASRPWGGTNTEAFF.

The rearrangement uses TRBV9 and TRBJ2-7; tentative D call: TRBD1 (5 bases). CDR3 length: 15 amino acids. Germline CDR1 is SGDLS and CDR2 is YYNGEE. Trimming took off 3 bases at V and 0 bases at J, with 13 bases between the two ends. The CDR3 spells CASSAGADSSYEQYF. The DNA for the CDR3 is TGTGCCAGCAGCGCTGGGGCGGATAGCTCCTACGAGCAGTACTTC.

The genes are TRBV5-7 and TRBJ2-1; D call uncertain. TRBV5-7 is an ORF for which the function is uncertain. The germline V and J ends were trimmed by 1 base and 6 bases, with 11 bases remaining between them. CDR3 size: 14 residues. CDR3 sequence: CASSLRQVGNEQFF. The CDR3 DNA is TGTGCCAGCAGCTTGCGGCAGGTGGGCAATGAGCAGTTCTTC.

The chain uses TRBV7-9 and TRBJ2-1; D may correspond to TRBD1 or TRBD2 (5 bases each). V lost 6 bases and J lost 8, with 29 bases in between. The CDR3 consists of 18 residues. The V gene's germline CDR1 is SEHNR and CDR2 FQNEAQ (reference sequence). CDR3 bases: TGTGCCAGCAGTTACTCCCGAAATGAGGGGACGTATTTCGATGAGCAGTTCTTC. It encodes CASSYSRNEGTYFDEQFF.

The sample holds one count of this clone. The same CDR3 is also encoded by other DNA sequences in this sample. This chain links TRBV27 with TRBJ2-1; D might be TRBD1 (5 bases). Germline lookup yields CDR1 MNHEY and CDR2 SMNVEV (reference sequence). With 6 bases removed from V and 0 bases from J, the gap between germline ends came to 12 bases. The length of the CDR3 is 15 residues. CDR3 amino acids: CASSALDSSYNEQFF. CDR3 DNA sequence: TGTGCCAGCAGCGCCCTTGACAGCTCCTACAATGAGCAGTTCTTC.